The source of this TCR beta chain is a study of T cell responses to AZD1222 COVID-19 vaccine. Analyses pooled second doses at about 4 or about 12 weeks. Findings of the study overall: CD4 TCRs covered the whole spike, strongest at regions 160-218 and 743-854. At baseline, just a handful of AZD1222 recipients tested seropositive. The sample set comprised mostly white British donors with more females, and clonal diversity was possibly underestimated.

Sequenced by immunoSEQ multiplex PCR; TCRdb stores in-frame clones only, minus some. The profile shows roughly 100,000 clones, around 87% of them singletons. Deletions cut 2 bases from V and 3 bases from J, with 4 bases between. Germline CDR1 reads SGHTA; CDR2 reads FQGNSA. The CDR3 is made up of 13 amino acids. This clone was picked up one time. Its antigen is not identified. The receptor comes from an adult who received the AZD1222 COVID-19 vaccine. The V and J genes are TRBV7-2 and TRBJ2-2; D unclear. Material: peripheral blood, obtained 28 days after the second AZD1222 dose. The CDR3 region has the DNA TGTGCCAGCAGCTTAATATACACCGGGGAGCTGTTTTTT. It encodes CASSLIYTGELFF.